A single sample is the source of the 24 T cell receptor beta chains below, sequenced in a study of blood T cells in healthy people across ages. A second PCR of 7 to 11 cycles used a sample-barcoded 5' primer and a J-beta primer mix. TCRdb passed the 5' RACE reads through MiXCR, listing each CDR3 protein once. The table shows hundreds of thousands of distinct CDR3 sequences, with roughly 50% occurring only once. Sequencing was performed on blood. These receptors were taken from a woman aged 55-69 years in good health.

In this sample, this clonotype turned up once. This chain connects TRBV7-2 to TRBJ2-4, with unresolved D. Gene TRBJ2-7 matches the end of the DNA better, so the J call may be wrong. CDR3 length equals 16 residues. CDR1 SGHTA and CDR2 FQGNSA come from the germline V gene. The CDR3 loop is CASSLEQWGTTYEQYF. CDR3 DNA sequence: TGTGCCAGCAGCTTAGAGCAGTGGGGAACGACCTACGAGCAGTACTTC.

This clonotype was counted between two and nine times. V usage is TRBV25-1 and J usage is TRBJ1-1, with D perhaps TRBD1 (6 bases). Germline V gene data show CDR1 as MGHDK and CDR2 as SYGVNS. The CDR3 length is 16 residues. Trimming cost V 4 bases and J 3 bases, with 18 bases left between them. In nucleotides, the CDR3 is TGTGCCAGCAGTGCCAGGCGGGGGGCTTTGGACACTGAAGCTTTCTTT. Protein: CASSARRGALDTEAFF.

This clonotype was seen repeatedly, ten times or more. This rearrangement joins TRBV4-2 to TRBJ2-7; D gene uncertain. This CDR3 has 16 amino acids. Trimming shortened V by 0 bases and J by 3 bases, and 15 bases separated the two germline ends. The germline CDR1 and CDR2 sequences are LGHNA and YNFKEQ. The CDR3 coding sequence is TGTGCCAGCAGCCAAGATGAGTCTAGTAGTCTCTACGAGCAGTACTTC. Its protein product is CASSQDESSSLYEQYF.

The V and J genes are TRBV20-1 and TRBJ2-7; unclear D gene. The CDR3 is 13 amino acids. V lost 6 bases, J lost 0 bases, and 12 bases lay in between. Germline V gives CDR1 DFQATT, CDR2 SNEGSKA (reference sequence). The CDR3 region is CSAPSTSSYEQYF. The CDR3 region has the DNA TGCAGTGCGCCCAGTACAAGCTCCTACGAGCAGTACTTC.

The chain carries TRBV18 and TRBJ1-2; no firm D call. Trimming pared 2 bases from V and 8 bases from J, leaving 15 bases between. The V gene's germline CDR1 is KGHSH and CDR2 LQKENI. This CDR3 region has 14 residues. CDR3: CASSPNTVFGGYTF. CDR3 coding DNA: TGTGCCAGCTCACCAAACACGGTCTTTGGGGGCTACACCTTC.

This clonotype has more than one count but fewer than ten. The J gene is TRBJ2-4, the V gene TRBV2, with 7 positions matching TRBD2. J gave up 13 bases and V 7 bases, and 19 bases lay outside the gene matches. The CDR3 runs to 15 residues. Germline lookup yields CDR1 SNHLY and CDR2 FYNNEI. In nucleotides, the CDR3 is TGTGCCAGCACGGTGGTTGTGGCGGGAGCTTTGGAACAGTACTTC. This encodes CASTVVVAGALEQYF.

The chain joins TRBV6-2 or TRBV6-3 to TRBJ2-2; D may be TRBD2 (6 bases). V was trimmed by 6 bases and J by 3 bases, leaving 17 bases between them. CDR1 is MNHEY and CDR2 is SVGEGT in the germline V gene. The CDR3 sequence is 16 residues long. This CDR3 is CASRQAGLPDTGELFF. The CDR3, as DNA: TGTGCCAGCAGGCAGGCGGGGCTACCCGACACCGGGGAGCTGTTTTTT.

The chain recombines TRBV7-3 with TRBJ2-6; D may be TRBD1 or TRBD2 (5 bases each). Germline V CDR1 and CDR2: SGHTA, FQGTGA. With 4 bases removed from V and 4 bases from J, the gap between germline ends came to 14 bases. This CDR3 spans 16 amino acids. The CDR3 bases are TGTGCCAGCAGCTCTATGGGACCAGGAGGGGCCAACGTCCTGACTTTC. Translating gives CASSSMGPGGANVLTF.

In its sample, this clonotype was seen many times. The CDR3 DNA is TGTGCCAGCAGTACACAGGGGTCCTACAATGAGCAGTTCTTC. It codes for CASSTQGSYNEQFF. V is TRBV12-3 or TRBV12-4 and J is TRBJ2-1; the match to TRBD1 covers 7 bases. The CDR3 has 14 residues. Trimming removed 5 bases from V and 1 base from J; junction bases left unmatched: 2.

For this clonotype: The junction departs from germline at one end; a sequencing error may be responsible. V and J are TRBV7-2 and TRBJ2-3, with 11 nucleotides matching TRBD2. The CDR3 is 16 amino acids. Germline V gives CDR1 SGHTA, CDR2 FQGNSA. CDR3 sequence reads: CANSLVASGRRDTQYF. The CDR3 coding sequence is TGTGCCAACAGCTTAGTAGCTAGCGGGAGGAGGGACACGCAGTATTTT.

This chain connects TRBV4-2 to TRBJ1-4; D is ambiguous. The CDR3 consists of 14 residues. Trimming stripped 1 base from V and 7 bases from J, with 10 bases between. Germline V gene lookup returns CDR1 LGHNA and CDR2 YNFKEQ. This CDR3 is CASSQVRGTEKLFF. The CDR3 DNA is TGTGCCAGCAGCCAAGTTCGGGGTACTGAAAAACTGTTTTTT.

The rearrangement uses TRBV9 and TRBJ2-7; TRBD1 agrees at 9 bases. Trimming took 3 bases from V and 3 from J; bases not matched to a gene: 7. Germline CDR1 is SGDLS and CDR2 is YYNGEE. The CDR3 spans 15 residues. CDR3 DNA sequence: TGTGCCAGCAGCGACGGGACAGGGATCTTCTACGAGCAGTACTTC. This sequence encodes CASSDGTGIFYEQYF.

This clonotype was detected many times. With a much larger clone just one base away, this may be a read error. The chain uses TRBV6-2 or TRBV6-3 and TRBJ2-1; D ambiguous. The J call may be faulty, since TRBJ2-7 better matches the DNA end. Germline V lookup: CDR1 MNHEY, CDR2 SVGEGT. The CDR3 has 15 amino acids. The CDR3 loop is CASSYLNSPYNEQYF. Here the CDR3 DNA reads TGTGCCAGCAGTTACCTTAACAGTCCCTACAATGAGCAGTACTTC.

The V gene is TRBV27, the J gene TRBJ2-7, with 13 bases fitting TRBD2. This CDR3 spans 14 amino acids. With V trimmed by 5 bases and J by 2 bases, 0 bases remained unmatched. The germline CDR1 and CDR2 sequences are MNHEY and SMNVEV (reference sequence). CDR3: CASSGLAGAYEQYF. The CDR3 DNA reads as TGTGCCAGCAGTGGACTAGCGGGAGCCTACGAGCAGTACTTC.

A few counts support this clonotype. This sequence joins TRBV10-3 and TRBJ2-3; 8 nucleotides match TRBD2. CDR1 and CDR2 (germline): ENHRY, SYGVKD. The CDR3 consists of 18 residues. Trimming removed 3 bases from V and 3 bases from J; junction bases left unmatched: 14. CDR3 sequence (DNA): TGTGCCATCAGTGACCCAGCGGGAGAAAGGGTGGGGACAGATACGCAGTATTTT. It encodes CAISDPAGERVGTDTQYF.

Ten or more counts support this clonotype. The V and J genes are TRBV7-2 and TRBJ2-7; 8 nucleotides line up with TRBD2. The J segment lost 2 bases and the V segment lost 6 bases, leaving 9 bases of the junction unmatched. CDR1 is SGHTA and CDR2 is FQGNSA in the germline V gene. The CDR3 has 15 amino acids. DNA of the CDR3: TGTGCCAGCAGGACTAGCGAGGGTTCTGCCTACGAGCAGTACTTC. Translation: CASRTSEGSAYEQYF.

V and J are TRBV5-1 and TRBJ1-6, with a weak D call TRBD1 (6 bases). The CDR3 extends over 14 amino acids. V gave up 1 base and J gave up 11 bases, with 13 bases separating them. Germline V gene lookup returns CDR1 SGHRS and CDR2 YFSETQ. CDR3 protein: CASSLRGGEAPLHF. CDR3 in DNA: TGCGCCAGCAGCTTGAGAGGGGGTGAGGCACCCCTCCACTTT.

This clonotype was observed a few times. In nucleotides, the CDR3 is TGCAGTGCTAGCAGGACAGGGCAGAACACTGAAGCTTTCTTT. Amino acid sequence: CSASRTGQNTEAFF. The gene calls are TRBV20-1 and TRBJ1-1, with 8 nucleotides matching TRBD1. Germline CDR1 DFQATT, CDR2 SNEGSKA (reference sequence). Trimming cost V 3 bases and J 1 base; bases outside gene matches: 4. The CDR3 has 14 amino acids.

As to this clonotype: The missing conserved phenylalanine or tryptophan at the end of this CDR3 makes a read error likely. The rearrangement joins TRBV11-2 to TRBJ2-5; 11 nucleotides line up with TRBD2. Per germline, CDR1 SGHAT and CDR2 FQNNGV. V was clipped by 4 bases and J by 5 bases; unmatched bases: 9. The CDR3 has 16 residues. The CDR3 here is CASSSYTSGSGETQYL. The CDR3 DNA reads TGTGCCAGCAGCTCTTATACTAGCGGGAGTGGGGAGACCCAGTACTTA.

This clonotype was counted a few times. This chain joins TRBV5-1 and TRBJ2-7, with 8 bases matching TRBD2. CDR3 size: 14 residues. Per the germline V gene, CDR1 is SGHRS and CDR2 is YFSETQ. The V and J ends lost 4 bases and 2 bases, in that order; junction bases with no gene match: 5. As DNA, the CDR3 is TGCGCCAGCAGCATGGGACTAGGTCCCTACGAGCAGTACTTC. Translating it yields CASSMGLGPYEQYF.

The CDR3, as DNA: TGTGCCAGCTCGCAGGGGAACCTTAATGAAAAACTGTTTTTT. Amino acid sequence: CASSQGNLNEKLFF. The V and J genes are TRBV18 and TRBJ1-4, with a possible D match to TRBD1 (6 bases). The CDR3 consists of 14 residues. The germline gives CDR1 KGHSH, CDR2 LQKENI. V gave up 6 bases and J gave up 4 bases, with 12 bases separating them.

The chain has TRBV7-2 and TRBJ2-6; 11 bases match TRBD2. J lost 0 bases, V lost 3 bases, and 4 bases had no gene match. Germline V lookup: CDR1 SGHTA, CDR2 FQGNSA. This CDR3 spans 18 amino acids. CDR3 nucleotides: TGTGCCAGCAGCTTGAGGCTAGCGGGAGGCTCTGGGGCCAACGTCCTGACTTTC. Its protein is CASSLRLAGGSGANVLTF.

V is TRBV7-9 and J is TRBJ2-5, with D possibly TRBD2 on 5 matching bases. The CDR3 extends over 15 amino acids. Trimming shortened V by 5 bases and J by 4 bases, and 17 bases separated the two germline ends. From germline, CDR1 is SEHNR and CDR2 FQNEAQ (reference sequence). The CDR3 DNA sequence: TGTGCCAGCAGCCTACCCGGCGGGTGGATAGAGACCCAGTACTTC. This codes for CASSLPGGWIETQYF.

The chain employs TRBV14 and TRBJ1-1, with unresolved D. CDR3 size: 14 residues. V lost 4 bases and J lost 7, with 16 bases in between. The V gene's germline CDR1 is SGHDN and CDR2 FVKESK. CDR3 sequence reads: CASSRNSREDEAFF. CDR3 nucleotide sequence: TGTGCCAGCAGCCGTAATTCTAGGGAGGATGAAGCTTTCTTT.